The source of this T cell receptor (beta chain) is a study of blood T cell repertoires in COVID-19. Study in general: Sites across the United States, Italy and Spain contributed samples from acute and convalescent COVID-19.

In the authors' workflow: Amplification from reference gene primers served as the basis for estimated nucleated cell counts. The protocol was immunoSEQ multiplex PCR, while the TCRdb copy is restricted to in-frame clones and leaves out a portion. The D gene and trimming were derived from the DNA, and the V and J assignments and clone size from that table. The sample has under 300,000 clones; about 83% are singletons. Germline CDR1 reads MDHEN; CDR2 reads SYDVKM. Losses at the gene ends were 6 bases for V and 1 base for J; bases not matched to a gene: 9. This CDR3 contains 15 residues. The sequencing input was peripheral blood. The sequence was collected from a woman aged 45-60 years who had recovered from COVID-19. The chain carries TRBV28 and TRBJ2-7, with 7 nucleotides matching TRBD2. The CDR3, as DNA: TGTGCCAGCAGCCTGGCTGGACTAGGGTCCTACGAGCAGTACTTC. This sequence encodes CASSLAGLGSYEQYF.